The 28 T cell receptor beta chains reported below all come from one sample, sequenced in a study of beta chain features in type 1 diabetes. The entirety of the isolated RNA underwent reverse transcription, so expressed TCRB transcripts were sequenced. TCRdb keeps only in-frame clones here, not all; method: immunoSEQ multiplex PCR. The sample has a few hundred thousand clones, 25% to 35% seen once. The sample comprised central memory CD4+ T cells from blood. These receptors all come from a man aged 25-45 years in good health.

The chain links TRBV5-1 to TRBJ2-5; D tentatively reads TRBD1 or TRBD2 (5 bases each). V dropped 1 base and J dropped 4 bases, with 17 bases sitting between them. CDR1 SGHRS and CDR2 YFSETQ come from the germline V gene. This CDR3 contains 16 residues. The CDR3 loop reads CASSLSGTPGRETQYF. DNA of the CDR3: TGCGCCAGCAGCTTGTCGGGGACCCCGGGACGAGAGACCCAGTACTTC. The full variable domain, rest sourced from reference TRBV5-1 and TRBJ2-5, is KAGVTQTPRYLIKTRGQQVTLSCSPISGHRSVSWYQQTPGQGLQFLFEYFSETQRNKGNFPGRFSGRQFSNSRSEMNVSTLELGDSALYLCASSLSGTPGRETQYFGPGTRLLVL.

The chain has TRBV30 and TRBJ1-2; D remains unclear. V lost 2 bases to trimming and J lost 5 bases, with 30 bases between them. The CDR3 length is 19 residues. The V gene's germline CDR1 is GTSNPN and CDR2 SVGIG (reference sequence). The CDR3 region has the DNA TGTGCCTGGAGTAAAAAGGGTATAGGAGGGCGAGCCTTTACGTATGGCTACACCTTC. Its protein product is CAWSKKGIGGRAFTYGYTF.

J is TRBJ1-2 and V is TRBV7-9; a weak D match, TRBD1 (5 bases). The length of the CDR3 is 14 residues. V lost 5 bases and J lost 2, with 12 bases in between. Germline CDR1 reads SEHNR; CDR2 reads FQNEAQ (reference sequence). CDR3 loop: CASSPSGTNYGYTF. The DNA for the CDR3 is TGTGCCAGCAGCCCCAGCGGGACGAACTATGGCTACACCTTC.

The chain carries TRBV7-7 and TRBJ2-5; 15 nucleotides match TRBD2. Germline V CDR1 and CDR2: SSHAT, FNYEAQ (reference sequence). This CDR3 spans 16 amino acids. Unmatched junction bases numbered 6, after V lost 4 bases and J lost 6 bases. CDR3 in amino acids: CASSSGLAGGDKTQYF. The DNA for the CDR3 is TGTGCCAGCAGCTCCGGACTAGCGGGGGGGGACAAGACCCAGTACTTC.

In its sample, this clone was seen many times. CDR3 sequence reads: CASSGPPGNEQFF. The CDR3, as DNA: TGTGCCAGCAGTGGACCCCCGGGTAATGAGCAGTTCTTC. The rearrangement joins TRBV25-1 to TRBJ2-1; D is unclear. Trimming pared 4 bases from V and 7 bases from J, leaving 11 bases between. Germline V gene lookup returns CDR1 MGHDK and CDR2 SYGVNS. The length of the CDR3 is 13 residues.

The chain has TRBV5-1 and TRBJ2-3; tentative D call: TRBD2 (6 bases). Germline assignment: CDR1 SGHRS and CDR2 YFSETQ. This CDR3 has 15 amino acids. V lost 0 bases to trimming and J lost 1 base, with 9 bases between them. The CDR3: CASSLGRVGTDTQYF. The CDR3 DNA is TGCGCCAGCAGCTTGGGGAGGGTCGGCACAGATACGCAGTATTTT.

On this clone: Other DNA sequences in the same sample also yield this CDR3. The genes are TRBV7-9 and TRBJ2-1; the D is unclear. The CDR3 sequence is 14 residues long. The germline CDR1 and CDR2 sequences are SEHNR and FQNEAQ (reference sequence). Trimming took off 1 base at V and 4 bases at J, with 8 bases between the two ends. As DNA, the CDR3 is TGTGCCAGCAGCTTAGTGATCCTTTACAATGAGCAGTTCTTC. Protein product: CASSLVILYNEQFF.

This clone came up a few times. The rearrangement joins TRBV7-6 to TRBJ2-7; D is tentatively TRBD1 or TRBD2 (6 bases each). Germline CDR1 and CDR2: SGHVS and FNYEAQ. The CDR3 has 14 residues. V dropped 5 bases and J dropped 7 bases, with 18 bases sitting between them. DNA for the CDR3: TGTGCCAGCAGCCCCTACAGGGACGCGGGGGAGCAGTACTTC. This codes for CASSPYRDAGEQYF.

The sample holds many counts of this clone. The chain is built from TRBV5-6 and TRBJ2-4; either TRBD1 or TRBD2 may fit D (5 bases each). Between the trimmed V and J ends, which lost 6 bases and 1 base, there was a span of 11 bases. CDR3 size: 14 residues. From germline, CDR1 is SGHDT and CDR2 YYEEEE. CDR3 sequence: CASTVWGAKNIQYF. CDR3 sequence (DNA): TGTGCCAGCACCGTATGGGGGGCCAAAAACATTCAGTACTTC.

The chain employs TRBV27 and TRBJ2-7; 11 bases map to TRBD2. The CDR3 runs 15 residues. Germline V gene sequence: CDR1 MNHEY, CDR2 SMNVEV (reference sequence). The V segment lost 2 bases and the J segment 3 bases; nucleotides outside the gene matches: 3. The CDR3 here is CASSLKGTSGYEQYF. CDR3 coding DNA: TGTGCCAGCAGTTTAAAGGGGACTAGCGGCTACGAGCAGTACTTC.

The CDR3 loop reads CAISQGANEQFF. For the CDR3, the DNA is TGTGCCATCAGCCAAGGAGCGAATGAGCAGTTCTTC. J is TRBJ2-1 and V is TRBV10-3; D unresolved. Looked up from germline, CDR1 is ENHRY and CDR2 is SYGVKD. This CDR3 spans 12 amino acids. V lost 6 bases to trimming and J lost 7 bases, with 10 bases between them.

The table lists this clone with a count of one. J is TRBJ2-1 and V is TRBV7-9, with D perhaps matching TRBD2 (6 bases). V was trimmed by 5 bases and J by 3 bases, leaving 14 bases between them. This CDR3 spans 15 amino acids. The germline gives CDR1 SEHNR, CDR2 FQNEAQ (reference sequence). In nucleotides, the CDR3 is TGTGCCAGCAGCAGTCCGGGGGATAGCTACAATGAGCAGTTCTTC. Its protein product is CASSSPGDSYNEQFF.

The chain combines TRBV28 with TRBJ1-1; D possibly corresponds to TRBD1 (5 bases). This CDR3 comprises 12 residues. V lost 5 bases, J lost 11 bases, and 15 bases lay in between. CDR1 and CDR2 from the germline V gene are MDHEN and SYDVKM. Here the CDR3 DNA reads TGTGCCAGCAGTGCCCCGGAGGGACGGGCTTTCTTT. Translated: CASSAPEGRAFF.

J is TRBJ2-3 and V is TRBV7-2; D ambiguous. This CDR3 is built from 14 residues. Trimming removed 1 base from V and 4 bases from J, with 9 bases in between. Germline loops: CDR1 SGHTA, CDR2 FQGNSA. The DNA of the CDR3 is TGTGCCAGCAGCTTAGGTCGAGCCGCAGATACGCAGTATTTT. Its protein product is CASSLGRAADTQYF.

This clone was counted at least ten times. This chain uses TRBV7-9 with TRBJ2-3, with 7 bases aligning to TRBD2. J gave up 7 bases and V 7 bases, and 11 bases lay outside the gene matches. Germline loops: CDR1 SEHNR, CDR2 FQNEAQ (reference sequence). This CDR3 is 14 amino acids long. DNA for the CDR3: TGTGCCAGCACTTACGGGGGGAGCTTTAATACGCAGTATTTT. It specifies CASTYGGSFNTQYF.

This clone has only one observation. The CDR3 loop is CASFGGLNTEAFF. The CDR3 DNA follows: TGTGCCAGCTTTGGCGGGCTGAACACTGAAGCTTTCTTT. V and J are TRBV6-1 and TRBJ1-1; no reliable D call. The CDR3 spans 13 residues. V lost 8 bases and J lost 0, with 10 bases in between. CDR1 and CDR2 (germline): MNHNS, SASEGT.

The rearrangement uses TRBV29-1 and TRBJ2-3; D is possibly TRBD1 (5 bases). The CDR3 runs 14 residues. Germline lookup yields CDR1 SQVTM and CDR2 ANQGSEA. V shed 3 bases and J shed 4 bases, with 14 bases lying between them. The DNA of the CDR3 is TGCAGCGTTGATTTGGGTCAGGGCCCAGATACGCAGTATTTT. It encodes CSVDLGQGPDTQYF.

This clone was picked up a small number of times. Other DNA sequences of this sample code for an identical CDR3. The CDR3 DNA sequence: TGTGCCATCAGTGAGTCGAATAGGAAAGAGACCCAGTACTTC. Translating gives CAISESNRKETQYF. The chain uses TRBV10-3 and TRBJ2-5, with D unresolved. The CDR3 spans 14 residues. V was clipped by 0 bases and J by 3 bases, with 8 bases between them. Germline V gene data show CDR1 as ENHRY and CDR2 as SYGVKD.

This clone was counted many times. This chain connects TRBV7-2 to TRBJ2-1; 13 bases map to TRBD2. Germline lookup yields CDR1 SGHTA and CDR2 FQGNSA. The junction had 10 bases not matched to a gene; V was cut back by 5 bases and J by 0 bases. The CDR3 length is 19 residues. The CDR3 DNA reads as TGTGCCAGCAGCATCCGGACTAGCGGGGGCGCCAGCTCCTACAATGAGCAGTTCTTC. Protein product: CASSIRTSGGASSYNEQFF.

The V call is TRBV18, the J call TRBJ2-3; the D gene is possibly TRBD2 (5 bases). The V end was cut by 0 bases, the J end by 2 bases, with 12 bases between. This CDR3 region has 16 residues. Germline V gene lookup returns CDR1 KGHSH and CDR2 LQKENI. The CDR3 sequence is CASSPPEGSPTDTQYF. Here the CDR3 DNA reads TGTGCCAGCTCACCACCCGAAGGGAGTCCCACAGATACGCAGTATTTT.

This clone rates as medium-sized. This chain links TRBV7-9 with TRBJ2-3; tentative D call: TRBD2 (5 bases). Germline values: CDR1 SEHNR, CDR2 FQNEAQ (reference sequence). Trimming took 0 bases from V and 0 from J, leaving 10 bases between them. This CDR3 comprises 16 residues. CDR3 nucleotides: TGTGCCAGCAGCTTAGCAGAGGGCGGAAGCACAGATACGCAGTATTTT. As protein: CASSLAEGGSTDTQYF.

This clone has just a few counts. The chain employs TRBV30 and TRBJ1-4; D is perhaps TRBD1 (5 bases). The V end was cut by 1 base, the J end by 7 bases, with 13 bases between. This CDR3 comprises 14 residues. Per germline, CDR1 GTSNPN and CDR2 SVGIG (reference sequence). The CDR3 loop reads CAWSAGGGGEKLFF. CDR3 bases: TGTGCCTGGAGTGCCGGGGGAGGTGGTGAAAAACTGTTTTTT.

A remark on this clone: This could be a read error, since a much larger clone is one nucleotide away. This chain joins TRBV7-6 and TRBJ2-2; TRBD1 is a possible D gene (6 bases). Germline V gene lookup returns CDR1 SGHVS and CDR2 FNYEAQ. This CDR3 has 14 residues. V was pared by 1 base and J by 3 bases, with 6 bases between. CDR3: CASSLDRDTGELFF. The CDR3 bases are TGTGCCAGCAGCTTAGACAGGGACACCGGGGAGCTGTTTTTT.

As concerns this clone: The same CDR3 arises from other DNA sequences in this sample as well. This chain connects TRBV2 to TRBJ2-6, with no clear D. CDR1 and CDR2 from the germline V gene are SNHLY and FYNNEI. The CDR3 contains 13 residues. V lost 7 bases, J lost 4 bases, and 8 bases lay in between. CDR3 DNA sequence: TGTGCCAGCACCGGCTCGGGGGCCAACGTCCTGACTTTC. Translating gives CASTGSGANVLTF.

The J gene is TRBJ2-3, the V gene TRBV30; D remains ambiguous. Trimming removed 3 bases from V and 2 bases from J, with 18 bases in between. Germline V gene sequence: CDR1 GTSNPN, CDR2 SVGIG (reference sequence). This CDR3 region has 16 residues. The CDR3 nucleotides read TGTGCCTGGAGCCTAGAACTCGCCCCGTACACAGATACGCAGTATTTT. It is translated as CAWSLELAPYTDTQYF.

The chain couples TRBV27 to TRBJ2-7, with 7 bases that match TRBD1. Per the germline V gene, CDR1 is MNHEY and CDR2 is SMNVEV (reference sequence). The CDR3 has 11 amino acids. Trimming at V came to 2 bases and at J to 9 bases, leaving 1 base not matched to a gene. This chain's CDR3 is CASSLEGAQYF. The CDR3 DNA sequence: TGTGCCAGCAGTTTAGAGGGGGCGCAGTACTTC.

CDR3 nucleotides: TGTGCCAGCAGTGGACAGGGTCGGGAGACCCAGTACTTC. Translating it yields CASSGQGRETQYF. This chain uses TRBV6-1 with TRBJ2-5, with 7 bases identical to TRBD1. Trimming removed 4 bases from V and 5 bases from J; junction bases left unmatched: 4. Germline V gene lookup returns CDR1 MNHNS and CDR2 SASEGT. CDR3 length: 13 residues.

V usage is TRBV6-5 and J usage is TRBJ2-1, with 7 positions matching TRBD2. The ends lost 6 bases at V and 7 bases at J; junction bases unmatched: 12. Germline lookup yields CDR1 MNHEY and CDR2 SVGAGI. The CDR3 loop spans 15 amino acids. DNA for the CDR3: TGTGCCAGCAGGGCGCAGGGCGGGAGTTTAAATGAGCAGTTCTTC. This gives the protein CASRAQGGSLNEQFF.